Shown below are 12 T cell receptor beta chains from a single sample sequenced in a study of blood T cell repertoires in COVID-19. Profiled with immunoSEQ multiplex PCR; TCRdb holds only in-frame clones, not every one. The table has 150,000 to 200,000 clones, about 77% seen once. What was sequenced was PBMCs or T cells enriched from blood (not recorded which). The receptor source for this set is a woman between 45 and 60 years old with acute COVID-19.

The rearrangement uses TRBV19 and TRBJ1-2; D unresolved. CDR1 LNHDA and CDR2 SQIVND come from the germline V gene (reference sequence). This CDR3 comprises 12 residues. Between the trimmed V and J ends, which lost 5 bases and 8 bases, there was a span of 12 bases. CDR3 nucleotide sequence: TGTGCCAGTAGTTTCCAAAATCGGGGCTACACCTTC. This sequence encodes CASSFQNRGYTF.

The chain employs TRBV27 and TRBJ2-1; 11 nucleotides align to TRBD2. The germline CDR1 and CDR2 sequences are MNHEY and SMNVEV (reference sequence). This CDR3 spans 15 amino acids. The junction had 6 bases not matched to a gene; V was cut back by 6 bases and J by 5 bases. The CDR3 sequence: CASRNSGGADNEQFF. CDR3 sequence (DNA): TGTGCCAGCAGGAATAGCGGGGGGGCCGACAATGAGCAGTTCTTC.

Details on this clone: This sample includes further DNA sequences coding for the same CDR3. V and J are TRBV27 and TRBJ1-5; TRBD1 might be the D (6 bases). Germline assignment: CDR1 MNHEY and CDR2 SMNVEV (reference sequence). Trimming removed 6 bases at V and 3 bases at J, with 12 bases between. The CDR3 consists of 14 residues. The CDR3 region has the DNA TGTGCCAGCAGCCGCACAGGGTCCAATCAGCCCCAGCATTTT. The encoded protein is CASSRTGSNQPQHF.

The CDR3 loop is CASSLDRGLEQYV. The DNA for the CDR3 is TGTGCCAGCAGCTTGGACAGGGGGCTGGAGCAGTACGTC. The chain is built from TRBV5-5 and TRBJ2-7; the match to TRBD1 covers 9 bases. The CDR3 is 13 residues long. V shed 0 bases and J 7 bases; nucleotides not matched to a gene: 2. The germline V gene has CDR1 SGHKS and CDR2 YYEKEE (reference sequence).

V is TRBV5-4 and J is TRBJ1-6; 8 bases line up with TRBD1. Trimming at V came to 5 bases and at J to 6 bases, leaving 10 bases not matched to a gene. Germline V gives CDR1 SGHNT, CDR2 YYREEE (reference sequence). The CDR3 runs to 16 residues. The CDR3 loop is CASSPQGQGPNSPLHF. The CDR3 DNA sequence: TGTGCCAGCAGTCCCCAAGGACAGGGCCCTAATTCACCCCTCCACTTT.

The chain employs TRBV6-2 or TRBV6-3 and TRBJ2-7, with D possibly matching TRBD2 (6 bases). The CDR3 totals 15 residues. Between the trimmed V and J ends, which lost 6 bases and 0 bases, there was a span of 15 bases. In germline, CDR1 is MNHEY, CDR2 SVGEGT. The CDR3: CASSRGGPGSYEQYV. For the CDR3, the DNA is TGTGCCAGCAGCCGGGGAGGACCCGGCTCCTACGAGCAGTACGTC.

The chain employs TRBV28 and TRBJ1-1; 8 nucleotides agree with TRBD1. The CDR3 length is 15 residues. After removal of 8 bases from V and 0 bases from J, the junction contained 8 bases not matched to a gene. Germline CDR1 and CDR2: MDHEN and SYDVKM. This CDR3 is CASPPRQGMNTEAFF. The CDR3 bases are TGTGCCAGCCCCCCAAGACAGGGGATGAACACTGAAGCTTTCTTT. The full variable domain, completed using reference TRBV28 and TRBJ1-1, is DVKVTQSSRYLVKRTGEKVFLECVQDMDHENMFWYRQDPGLGLRLIYFSYDVKMKEKGDIPEGYSVSREKKERFSLILESASTNQTSMYLCASPPRQGMNTEAFFGQGTRLTVV.

DNA of the CDR3: TGTGCCAGCAGCTTCCAGGGGCTAGCCAAAAACATTCAGTACTTC. Its translation: CASSFQGLAKNIQYF. The gene calls are TRBV11-2 and TRBJ2-4, with D perhaps matching TRBD1 (6 bases). This CDR3 contains 15 residues. Per the germline V gene, CDR1 is SGHAT and CDR2 is FQNNGV. The germline V and J ends were trimmed by 3 bases and 0 bases, with 9 bases remaining between them. The variable domain in full, with the rest retrieved from reference TRBV11-2 and TRBJ2-4, is EAGVAQSPRYKIIEKRQSVAFWCNPISGHATLYWYQQILGQGPKLLIQFQNNGVVDDSQLPKDRFSAERLKGVDSTLKIQPAKLEDSAVYLCASSFQGLAKNIQYFGAGTRLSVL.

The chain has TRBV27 and TRBJ1-1, with TRBD1 matching over 10 bases. CDR1 is MNHEY, CDR2 SMNVEV, per germline (reference sequence). The CDR3 sequence is 14 residues long. J was trimmed by 5 bases and V by 6 bases; bases with no gene match: 6. The CDR3 loop is CASSDRGPRTEAFF. The CDR3 bases are TGTGCCAGCAGCGACAGGGGGCCGAGGACTGAAGCTTTCTTT.

V is TRBV6-5 and J is TRBJ1-2, with 7 bases identical to TRBD1. Germline V gives CDR1 MNHEY, CDR2 SVGAGI. There are 13 residues in the CDR3. Germline trimming cut 5 bases from V and 4 bases from J; bases unmatched to any gene: 4. The CDR3 DNA reads TGTGCCAGCAGTCGACAGGGCAGCTATGGCTACACCTTC. Protein: CASSRQGSYGYTF.

This clone has ten or more counts. The chain has TRBV27 and TRBJ2-5; TRBD1 agrees at 8 bases. Germline V CDR1 and CDR2: MNHEY, SMNVEV (reference sequence). The J segment lost 1 base and the V segment lost 6 bases, leaving 4 bases of the junction unmatched. CDR3 size: 14 residues. The chain's CDR3 is CASSDRGPQETQYF. In DNA form, the CDR3 reads TGTGCCAGCAGCGACAGGGGTCCCCAAGAGACCCAGTACTTC.

This chain connects TRBV12-3 or TRBV12-4 to TRBJ1-2; no firm D call. This CDR3 has 12 amino acids. Trimming stripped 8 bases from V and 4 bases from J, with 11 bases between. CDR3 residues: CASLSEAYGYTF. DNA of the CDR3: TGTGCCAGCCTCTCAGAGGCCTATGGCTACACCTTC.